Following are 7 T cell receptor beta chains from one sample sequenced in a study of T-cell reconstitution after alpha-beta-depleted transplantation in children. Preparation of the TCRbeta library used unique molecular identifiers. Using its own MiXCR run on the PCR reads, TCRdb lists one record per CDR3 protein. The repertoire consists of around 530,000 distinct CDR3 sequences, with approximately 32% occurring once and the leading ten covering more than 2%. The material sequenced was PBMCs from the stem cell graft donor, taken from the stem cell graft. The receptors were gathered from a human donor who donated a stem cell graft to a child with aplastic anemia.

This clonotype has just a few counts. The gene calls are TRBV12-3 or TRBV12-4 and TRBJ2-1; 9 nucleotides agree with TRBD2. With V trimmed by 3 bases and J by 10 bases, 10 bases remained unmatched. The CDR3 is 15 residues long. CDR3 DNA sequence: TGTGCCAGCAGTTTCCTTAGCGGGAGTCAATGGGAGCAGTTCTTC. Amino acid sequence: CASSFLSGSQWEQFF.

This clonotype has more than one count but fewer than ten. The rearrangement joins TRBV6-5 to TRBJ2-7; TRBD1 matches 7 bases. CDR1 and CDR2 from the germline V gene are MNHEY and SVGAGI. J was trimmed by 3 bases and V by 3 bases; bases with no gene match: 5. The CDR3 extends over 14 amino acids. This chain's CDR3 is CASSYQGGFYEQYV. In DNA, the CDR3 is TGTGCCAGCAGTTATCAAGGGGGCTTCTACGAGCAGTACGTC.

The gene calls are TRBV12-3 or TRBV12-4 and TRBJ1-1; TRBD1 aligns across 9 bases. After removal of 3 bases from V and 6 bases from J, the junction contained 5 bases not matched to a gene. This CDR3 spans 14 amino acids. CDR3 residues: CASSLGQGTAEAFF. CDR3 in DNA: TGTGCCAGCAGTTTGGGACAGGGTACGGCTGAAGCTTTCTTT.

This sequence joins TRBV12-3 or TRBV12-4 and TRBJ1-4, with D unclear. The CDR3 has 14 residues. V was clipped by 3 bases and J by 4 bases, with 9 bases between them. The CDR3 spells CASSFGHFNEKLFF. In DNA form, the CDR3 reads TGTGCCAGCAGTTTTGGGCACTTTAATGAAAAACTGTTTTTT.

The CDR3 loop reads CASSPWTGGNEKLFF. In nucleotides, the CDR3 is TGTGCCAGTAGTCCGTGGACAGGGGGCAATGAAAAACTGTTTTTT. V gene TRBV19 combines with J gene TRBJ1-4; 11 positions agree with TRBD1. Germline CDR1 is LNHDA and CDR2 is SQIVND (reference sequence). V trimming: 5 bases; J trimming: 5 bases; junction bases outside the gene matches: 4. The CDR3 consists of 15 residues.

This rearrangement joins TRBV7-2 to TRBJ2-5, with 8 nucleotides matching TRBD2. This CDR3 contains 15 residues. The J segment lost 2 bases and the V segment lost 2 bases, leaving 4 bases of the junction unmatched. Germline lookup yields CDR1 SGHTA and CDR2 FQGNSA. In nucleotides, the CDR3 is TGTGCCAGCAGCTTATGGGTAGCGGGACAAGAGACCCAGTACTTC. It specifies CASSLWVAGQETQYF.

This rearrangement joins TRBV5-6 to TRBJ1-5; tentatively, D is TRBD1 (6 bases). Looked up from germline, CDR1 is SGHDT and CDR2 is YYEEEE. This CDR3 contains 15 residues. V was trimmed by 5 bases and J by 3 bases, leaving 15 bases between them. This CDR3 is CASSLQGGANQPQHF. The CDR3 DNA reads TGTGCCAGCAGTTTACAGGGAGGGGCCAATCAGCCCCAGCATTTT.